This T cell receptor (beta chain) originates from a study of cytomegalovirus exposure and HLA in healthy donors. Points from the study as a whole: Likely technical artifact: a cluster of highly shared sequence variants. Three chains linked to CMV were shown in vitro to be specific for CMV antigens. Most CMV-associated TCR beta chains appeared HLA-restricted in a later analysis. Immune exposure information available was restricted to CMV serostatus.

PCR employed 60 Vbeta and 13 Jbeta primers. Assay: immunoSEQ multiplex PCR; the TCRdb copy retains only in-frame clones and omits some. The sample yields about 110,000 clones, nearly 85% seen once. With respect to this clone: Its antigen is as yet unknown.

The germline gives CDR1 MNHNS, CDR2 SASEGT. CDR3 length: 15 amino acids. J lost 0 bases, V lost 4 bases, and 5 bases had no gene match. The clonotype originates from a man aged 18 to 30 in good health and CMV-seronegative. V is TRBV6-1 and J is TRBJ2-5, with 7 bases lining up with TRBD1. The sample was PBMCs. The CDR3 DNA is TGTGCCAGCAGTGGGACAGGCGAAAACCAAGAGACCCAGTACTTC. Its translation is CASSGTGENQETQYF.